The rows below give T cell receptor beta chains drawn from one sample of a study of T cell responses to AZD1222 COVID-19 vaccine. Assay: immunoSEQ multiplex PCR; the TCRdb copy retains only in-frame clones and omits some. The table lists 160,000 or so clones, approximately 86% of them singletons. The starting material was peripheral blood, obtained after recovery from COVID-19. These receptors all stem from an adult who had recovered from COVID-19. The CDR3 runs from the conserved cysteine through the conserved F or W. D genes are given only for firm matches. Clone size is shown for a subset of rows, as once, few, many or a class of expanded clone.

j_call d_call clone_size v_call cdr3_aa cdr3_nt
TRBJ2-5 - - TRBV7-2 CASSSRVLGLQKDQYF TGTGCCAGCAGTAGTAGGGTTCTGGGTCTCCAGAAGGACCAGTACTTC
TRBJ2-3 - - TRBV28 CASTSYTSTDTQYF TGTGCCAGCACCTCCTATACTAGCACAGATACGCAGTATTTT
TRBJ2-7 TRBD1 few TRBV28 CASSLSTGGYEQYF TGTGCCAGCAGTCTCTCGACAGGGGGCTACGAGCAGTACTTC
TRBJ2-2 - - TRBV2 CASSRGGATRPGELFF TGTGCCAGCAGTAGAGGGGGGGCCACCCGTCCCGGGGAGCTGTTTTTT
TRBJ2-7 TRBD2 - TRBV4-1 CASSWGLAGDGREQYF TGCGCCAGCAGCTGGGGACTAGCGGGAGATGGGCGCGAGCAGTACTTC
TRBJ1-6 - - TRBV2 CASSEAGDRANSPLHF TGTGCCAGCAGTGAAGCGGGTGACCGCGCCAATTCACCCCTCCACTTT
TRBJ2-7 TRBD2 - TRBV6-6 CASRLAVSYEQYF TGTGCCAGCAGACTAGCGGTCTCCTACGAGCAGTACTTC
TRBJ1-2 TRBD1 - TRBV5-6 CASSLGTGVGYTF TGTGCCAGCAGCTTGGGCACAGGGGTTGGCTACACCTTC
TRBJ1-1 - - TRBV9 CASSVVLAQGSEAFF TGTGCCAGCAGCGTAGTCTTGGCCCAGGGTTCTGAAGCTTTCTTT
TRBJ2-4 TRBD2 - TRBV7-2 CASSLDSGGERYF TGTGCCAGCAGCTTAGATAGCGGGGGGGAGCGGTACTTC
TRBJ1-5 TRBD1 - TRBV7-9 CASSGTGFNQPQHF TGTGCCAGCAGCGGGACAGGGTTCAATCAGCCCCAGCATTTT
TRBJ1-6 TRBD1 - TRBV27 CASSRDRDSPLHF TGTGCCAGCAGTCGCGACAGGGATTCACCCCTCCACTTT
TRBJ1-2 - - TRBV7-9 CASSLDRGAVYGYTF TGTGCCAGCAGCTTAGATCGGGGCGCAGTCTATGGCTACACCTTC
TRBJ1-1 TRBD1 - TRBV6-6 CASSKDRGNTEAFF TGTGCCAGCAGTAAGGACAGGGGGAACACTGAAGCTTTCTTT
TRBJ2-7 TRBD2 - TRBV6-1 CASSPAGALYEQYF TGTGCCAGCAGTCCAGCGGGGGCCCTCTACGAGCAGTACTTC
TRBJ2-1 TRBD1 - TRBV5-1 CASSLDPQGQGYNEQFF TGCGCCAGCAGCTTGGACCCCCAGGGACAGGGTTACAATGAGCAGTTCTTC
TRBJ1-1 - - TRBV4-3 CASSQDQRNTEAFF TGCGCCAGCAGCCAAGATCAGAGAAACACTGAAGCTTTCTTT
TRBJ1-1 TRBD1 - TRBV4-2 CASSQGTRQGANTEAFF TGTGCCAGCAGCCAAGGGACAAGGCAGGGGGCGAACACTGAAGCTTTCTTT
TRBJ1-2 - - TRBV7-2 CASNGAAPGYTF TGTGCCAGCAACGGTGCAGCCCCTGGCTACACCTTC
TRBJ2-5 TRBD2 - TRBV2 CASSELAGEKTQYF TGTGCCAGCAGTGAGCTAGCGGGGGAAAAGACCCAGTACTTC
TRBJ2-1 - - TRBV12-3/TRBV12-4 CASSFRAREQFF TGTGCCAGCAGTTTTCGGGCTAGGGAGCAGTTCTTC
TRBJ1-6 - - TRBV5-6 CASSLRQGGSSYNSPLHF TGTGCCAGCAGCTTGCGGCAGGGCGGTAGCTCCTATAATTCACCCCTCCACTTT
TRBJ1-6 - - TRBV10-2 CASKTEEAGSSPLHF TGCGCCAGCAAGACCGAAGAGGCGGGAAGTTCACCCCTCCACTTT
TRBJ2-1 - - TRBV28 CASSFDPRAGYNEQFF TGTGCCAGCAGTTTCGACCCCCGTGCGGGCTACAATGAGCAGTTCTTC
TRBJ1-2 - - TRBV27 CASSLSRDILLF TGTGCCAGCAGTTTATCGCGGGACATCCTCCTCTTC
TRBJ2-5 TRBD2 - TRBV7-6 CASSPVATSGSAKTQYF TGTGCCAGCAGCCCCGTCGCGACTAGCGGGAGCGCTAAGACCCAGTACTTC
TRBJ1-5 TRBD1 - TRBV6-5 CASSPGQGRNQPQHF TGTGCCAGCAGCCCGGGACAGGGGAGGAATCAGCCCCAGCATTTT
TRBJ1-5 - - TRBV19 CASSITVNSNQPQHF TGTGCCAGTAGTATAACGGTGAATAGCAATCAGCCCCAGCATTTT
TRBJ1-5 - - TRBV18 CASSAEAMGLASNQPQHF TGTGCCAGCTCAGCCGAAGCTATGGGACTGGCTAGCAATCAGCCCCAGCATTTT
TRBJ1-4 TRBD1 - TRBV28 CASTPGQGSEKLFF TGTGCCAGCACCCCGGGACAGGGGAGTGAAAAACTGTTTTTT
TRBJ2-1 - once TRBV7-3 CASSPSQVGSYNEQFF TGTGCCAGCAGCCCATCCCAGGTAGGCTCCTACAATGAGCAGTTCTTC
TRBJ1-2 TRBD1 - TRBV28 CASSSSGTGWAYGYTF TGTGCCAGCAGTTCCTCCGGGACAGGATGGGCCTATGGCTACACCTTC
TRBJ2-7 TRBD1 - TRBV28 CASSFRRGQVSGEQYF TGTGCCAGCAGTTTCAGGCGGGGACAGGTGTCGGGGGAGCAGTACTTC
TRBJ2-1 - few TRBV6-6 CASSYPMSRGNEQFF TGTGCCAGCAGTTACCCCATGTCCAGAGGCAATGAGCAGTTCTTC
TRBJ2-5 - - TRBV7-3 CASSPKMASRETQYF TGTGCCAGCAGCCCAAAAATGGCTAGCAGAGAGACCCAGTACTTC
TRBJ1-4 - - TRBV4-2 CASRATGSNEKLFF TGTGCCAGCAGAGCGACAGGCTCTAATGAAAAACTGTTTTTT
TRBJ1-2 - - TRBV21-1 CASSKAGEGNYGYTF TGTGCCAGCAGCAAAGCAGGGGAGGGTAACTATGGCTACACCTTC
TRBJ1-1 - - TRBV11-1 CASSLARGRGTEAFF TGTGCCAGCAGCTTAGCGCGGGGTAGGGGGACTGAAGCTTTCTTT
TRBJ1-2 TRBD1 - TRBV6-5 CASNRGQGIYGYTF TGTGCCAGCAACAGGGGACAGGGTATCTATGGCTACACCTTC